Listed below are T cell receptor beta chains from one sample, sequenced in a study of blood T cell repertoires in COVID-19. Here immunoSEQ multiplex PCR was the method, and the copy in TCRdb shows in-frame clones only, minus some. The table includes 120,000 or so clones, approximately 87% detected once. Sequencing used peripheral blood. Receptors originate from a man between 50 and 59 years old with acute or convalescent COVID-19. The CDR3 runs from the conserved cysteine through the conserved F or W. The D gene is left open where the match is weak. The size of a clone is reported for some rows only, either as once, few or many, or as a class for expanded clones.

DNA	CDR3	D	J	size	V
TGTGCCAGCAGCCACAGGGGAGAGAGTGGTCACGAGACCCAGTACTTC	CASSHRGESGHETQYF	.	TRBJ2-5	.	TRBV3-1/TRBV3-2
TGTGCCAGCAGCACAGCCAAAAGAGAGGAGCAGTTCTTC	CASSTAKREEQFF	.	TRBJ2-1	.	TRBV21-1
TGTGCCAGCAGAGAGACTAGCGGGAGGGCGACGTACAATGAGCAGTTCTTC	CASRETSGRATYNEQFF	TRBD2	TRBJ2-1	many	TRBV14
TGTGCCAGCAGCACAGGGGGCGCAGGGAATGGCTACACCTTC	CASSTGGAGNGYTF	TRBD1	TRBJ1-2	.	TRBV25-1
TGCGCCAGCAGCTCCCTTCGTCTAGCGGGAGACGAGCAGTACTTC	CASSSLRLAGDEQYF	TRBD2	TRBJ2-7	.	TRBV5-1
TGCGCCAGCAGAGGGGGTAGCGGGAGAGGAGATACGCAGTATTTT	CASRGGSGRGDTQYF	TRBD2	TRBJ2-3	.	TRBV5-1
TGCGCCAGCACTCCAAGGACAGATCGAGAGACCCAGTACTTC	CASTPRTDRETQYF	.	TRBJ2-5	.	TRBV5-1
TGTGCCAGCAGCATAAGCTGGGACAGGGGGCGATTTAGTCCCGACACCGGGGAGCTGTTTTTT	CASSISWDRGRFSPDTGELFF	TRBD1	TRBJ2-2	once	TRBV7-9
TGTGCCTGGAGTCCCGAGGGACAGGGGGTTACTGAAGCTTTCTTT	CAWSPEGQGVTEAFF	TRBD1	TRBJ1-1	.	TRBV30
TGTGCCAGTAGTTCTGAGGTCCCGAATGAAAAACTGTTTTTT	CASSSEVPNEKLFF	.	TRBJ1-4	.	TRBV19
TGTGCCAGCAGCTTAAACAGGCAAGAGACCCAGTACTTC	CASSLNRQETQYF	.	TRBJ2-5	.	TRBV7-8
TGCGCCAGCAGCCTAACGCCCCGGGGGGGTGGTAATTCACCCCTCCACTTT	CASSLTPRGGGNSPLHF	.	TRBJ1-6	.	TRBV4-1
TGTGCCAGCAGCGCCCCAGGACAGGGGTCCTATGGCTACACCTTC	CASSAPGQGSYGYTF	TRBD1	TRBJ1-2	.	TRBV5-4
TGTGCCAGCAGCCCGACAGGGGATAACTATGGCTACACCTTC	CASSPTGDNYGYTF	TRBD1	TRBJ1-2	few	TRBV7-9
TGCGCCAGCAGCCAAGGCCCTACTAGCGGGACCTACAATGAGCAGTTCTTC	CASSQGPTSGTYNEQFF	TRBD2	TRBJ2-1	.	TRBV4-1
TGCGCCAGCAGCTGGACTAGCGGGAGGACCGAGCAGTACTTC	CASSWTSGRTEQYF	TRBD2	TRBJ2-7	.	TRBV5-1
TGTGCCAGCTCACCCGTCACAGATACGCAGTATTTT	CASSPVTDTQYF	.	TRBJ2-3	once	TRBV18
TGTGCCAGCAGTTTAAGCAGGCTTGATGGCTACACCTTC	CASSLSRLDGYTF	.	TRBJ1-2	.	TRBV12-3/TRBV12-4
TGTGCCTGGAGTGGGGGGGTTTCTCAGCCCCAGCATTTT	CAWSGGVSQPQHF	.	TRBJ1-5	.	TRBV30
TGTGCCAGCAGCTTTGTTAGCGGGAGTGGCGAGCAGTACTTC	CASSFVSGSGEQYF	TRBD2	TRBJ2-7	.	TRBV5-4
TGTGCCAGCAGTGAACTAGCCATTAGCACAGATACGCAGTATTTT	CASSELAISTDTQYF	.	TRBJ2-3	.	TRBV2
TGTGCCAGTAGATTAACTACCGGGACAGGGGGTCAGCCCCAGCATTTT	CASRLTTGTGGQPQHF	TRBD1	TRBJ1-5	.	TRBV19
TGTGCCAGCAGTCAGGGACAGGGTCTGTACGAGCAGTACTTC	CASSQGQGLYEQYF	TRBD1	TRBJ2-7	.	TRBV6-5
TGTGCCAGTAGTATCCCGTCGACAGGGGGCGCATTAGGGGAGCTGTTTTTT	CASSIPSTGGALGELFF	TRBD1	TRBJ2-2	.	TRBV19
TGTGCCAGCAGCTTTTCCCAGGGTCAAGAGACCCAGTACTTC	CASSFSQGQETQYF	.	TRBJ2-5	.	TRBV11-2
TGTGCCAGCAGTGAGGGCAGGGACACAGATACGCAGTATTTT	CASSEGRDTDTQYF	.	TRBJ2-3	.	TRBV6-4
TGTGCCAGCAGTTACACAAGGACACAGGGTGTTGGTGGCTACACCTTC	CASSYTRTQGVGGYTF	.	TRBJ1-2	.	TRBV6-5
TGCAGCGTTGAACGGGACGGGGCGGGAGATTACGAGCAGTACTTC	CSVERDGAGDYEQYF	TRBD2	TRBJ2-7	once	TRBV29-1
TGTGCCAGCAGTATTACAGGGGAGTTGGACTATGGCTACACCTTC	CASSITGELDYGYTF	TRBD1	TRBJ1-2	.	TRBV27
TGTGCCAGCAGAAGGACAGCAATAGCCAAAAACATTCAGTACTTC	CASRRTAIAKNIQYF	.	TRBJ2-4	once	TRBV6-5
TGTGCCAGTAGTGTTGACTCAGCGGGAGTTCCCTACGAGCAGTACTTC	CASSVDSAGVPYEQYF	TRBD2	TRBJ2-7	once	TRBV19
TGTGCCAGCGGGCAAGGAAACACCATATATTTT	CASGQGNTIYF	.	TRBJ1-3	once	TRBV12-3/TRBV12-4
TGTGCCAGCACCCGAGGGCAGCTAATGCAGCCCCAGCATTTT	CASTRGQLMQPQHF	.	TRBJ1-5	.	TRBV6-5
TGTGCCAGCAGCGAGTCCTATGGCTACACCTTC	CASSESYGYTF	.	TRBJ1-2	.	TRBV21-1
TGCAGCGCCGACCGGGACAGGGCGAACACTGAAGCTTTCTTT	CSADRDRANTEAFF	TRBD1	TRBJ1-1	.	TRBV29-1
TGTGCCACCAGCTCAGGGCGGGGGCTCACAGATACGCAGTATTTT	CATSSGRGLTDTQYF	.	TRBJ2-3	once	TRBV24-1
TGCGCCAGCAGTAACGGACTTAACTACGAGCAGTACTTC	CASSNGLNYEQYF	.	TRBJ2-7	few	TRBV10-1
TGTGCCAGCAGCTTTCGCAGGGAGGTATTCGGCTACACCTTC	CASSFRREVFGYTF	.	TRBJ1-2	.	TRBV7-9
TGCGCCAGCAGCTGGTACCCGGCGGCAGGGGGGTCCTACGAGCAGTACTTC	CASSWYPAAGGSYEQYF	.	TRBJ2-7	.	TRBV5-1
TGTGCCAGCAGCCCCATTCAGGGGTGGGGAAACACCATATATTTT	CASSPIQGWGNTIYF	.	TRBJ1-3	.	TRBV3-1/TRBV3-2
TGTGCCAGCATCCGAAAACGGGAGTTCGGCGAGCAGTACTTC	CASIRKREFGEQYF	.	TRBJ2-7	.	TRBV2
TGTGCCAGCAGCTTGGATACTAGCGGGACCTCTGGGGCCAACGTCCTGACTTTC	CASSLDTSGTSGANVLTF	TRBD2	TRBJ2-6	.	TRBV5-4